The next 19 T cell receptor beta chains were all read from a single sample in a study of cytomegalovirus exposure and HLA in healthy donors. With 60 Vbeta and 13 Jbeta primers, the PCR was carried out. Profiled with immunoSEQ multiplex PCR; TCRdb holds only in-frame clones, not every one. The profile covers roughly 220,000 clones, with around 80% appearing a single time and around 1.7% taken by the ten largest. Sequencing was done on a sample of PBMCs. The receptors come from a man aged 45-60 years in good health and CMV-seronegative.

The chain uses TRBV7-3 and TRBJ2-1; TRBD2 agrees at 7 bases. J lost 2 bases, V lost 5 bases, and 3 bases had no gene match. CDR1 and CDR2 (germline): SGHTA, FQGTGA. The CDR3 sequence is 14 residues long. The CDR3: CASSHGLAYNEQFF. The CDR3 nucleotides read TGTGCCAGCAGCCATGGACTAGCCTACAATGAGCAGTTCTTC.

The rearrangement joins TRBV5-1 to TRBJ1-5; TRBD1 matches 8 bases. CDR1 is SGHRS, CDR2 YFSETQ, per germline. V gave up 4 bases and J gave up 5 bases; unmatched junction bases: 5. CDR3 length: 14 residues. CDR3 coding DNA: TGCGCCAGCAGCGTTGGACAGGGCCATCAGCCCCAGCATTTT. The encoded protein is CASSVGQGHQPQHF.

The chain recombines TRBV2 with TRBJ2-3; TRBD2 matches at 9 bases. Germline CDR1 is SNHLY and CDR2 is FYNNEI. The CDR3 spans 14 residues. Trimming took 8 bases from V and 6 from J; bases not matched to a gene: 9. The CDR3 reads CASSSSGRTDTQYF. The CDR3 DNA reads TGTGCCAGCTCGAGTAGCGGGAGAACGGATACGCAGTATTTT. The variable domain in full, completed from reference TRBV2 and TRBJ2-3, reads EPEVTQTPSHQVTQMGQEVILRCVPISNHLYFYWYRQILGQKVEFLVSFYNNEISEKSEIFDDQFSVERPDGSNFTLKIRSTKLEDSAMYFCASSSSGRTDTQYFGPGTRLTVL.

The chain uses TRBV7-2 and TRBJ2-2, with 8 bases lining up with TRBD2. The trim removed 5 bases at V and 3 bases at J, leaving 5 bases unmatched. Germline-derived CDR1 and CDR2 are SGHTA and FQGNSA. CDR3 length: 15 amino acids. The CDR3 protein is CASSLLAVYTGELFF. DNA for the CDR3: TGTGCCAGCAGCCTACTAGCGGTATACACCGGGGAGCTGTTTTTT.

Details on this clone: Germline is not matched at one junction end, which may reflect a read error. Different DNA sequences within this sample yield the same CDR3. J is TRBJ1-1 and V is TRBV10-1; 12 bases are shared with TRBD1. The CDR3 extends over 16 amino acids. Germline V gene sequence: CDR1 WNHNN, CDR2 SYGVQD (reference sequence). The CDR3 region is CASTDGTGGANTEAFF. The CDR3 DNA reads TGCGCCAGCACTGATGGGACAGGGGGCGCGAACACTGAAGCCTTCTTT.

CDR3 sequence: CASSSGQVNTEAFF. Here the CDR3 DNA reads TGTGCCAGCAGTTCCGGACAGGTCAACACTGAAGCTTTCTTT. The chain combines TRBV28 with TRBJ1-1; 7 bases map to TRBD1. There are 14 residues in the CDR3. The trim removed 4 bases at V and 2 bases at J, leaving 4 bases unmatched. CDR1 and CDR2 (germline): MDHEN, SYDVKM.

The chain recombines TRBV19 with TRBJ2-1; TRBD2 matches at 13 bases. Germline trimming cut 4 bases from V and 7 bases from J; bases unmatched to any gene: 4. The V gene's germline CDR1 is LNHDA and CDR2 SQIVND (reference sequence). The CDR3 consists of 15 residues. CDR3 protein: CASSTQTSGGNEQFF. CDR3 nucleotides: TGTGCCAGTAGTACACAGACTAGCGGGGGGAATGAGCAGTTCTTC.

This chain connects TRBV14 to TRBJ2-1; 8 bases are shared with TRBD2. In germline, CDR1 is SGHDN, CDR2 FVKESK. The CDR3 is 17 amino acids. Losses at the gene ends were 1 base for V and 4 bases for J; bases not matched to a gene: 9. The CDR3 loop is CASSQGRGASSYNEQFF. The CDR3 nucleotides are TGTGCCAGCAGCCAAGGGCGGGGGGCTTCTTCTTACAATGAGCAGTTCTTC.

The rearrangement links TRBV18 to TRBJ2-1; 7 bases agree with TRBD2. The CDR3 loop spans 19 amino acids. Per germline, CDR1 KGHSH and CDR2 LQKENI. The J segment lost 3 bases and the V segment lost 6 bases, leaving 20 bases of the junction unmatched. In nucleotides, the CDR3 is TGTGCCAGCTCGAGGGGACGGGACGTCGCGGGAGCGGACTACAATGAGCAGTTCTTC. Its translation: CASSRGRDVAGADYNEQFF.

The genes are TRBV7-3 and TRBJ2-5, with 8 positions matching TRBD1. The germline gives CDR1 SGHTA, CDR2 FQGTGA. With 2 bases clipped from V and 4 bases from J, the junction kept 3 bases outside the gene matches. CDR3 size: 14 residues. CDR3 region: CASSLAGTGETQYF. Here the CDR3 DNA reads TGTGCCAGCAGCTTAGCCGGGACAGGAGAGACCCAGTACTTC.

This chain joins TRBV28 and TRBJ1-4; 8 bases map to TRBD1. V was clipped by 8 bases and J by 8 bases; unmatched bases: 13. There are 15 residues in the CDR3. Germline V CDR1 and CDR2: MDHEN, SYDVKM. The CDR3 coding sequence is TGTGCCAGCGCCGGCACAGGGGGATTTCGGGAAAAACTGTTTTTT. Amino acids: CASAGTGGFREKLFF.

The chain links TRBV11-3 to TRBJ2-1, with TRBD2 identical over 11 bases. This CDR3 is 14 amino acids long. The V and J ends lost 9 bases and 5 bases, in that order; junction bases with no gene match: 6. Germline loops: CDR1 SGHNT, CDR2 YENEEA. The CDR3 sequence is CARTSGTPNNEQFF. In nucleotides, the CDR3 is TGTGCCAGGACTAGCGGGACCCCAAACAATGAGCAGTTCTTC.

The chain carries TRBV30 and TRBJ1-2; D is uncertain. Germline loops: CDR1 GTSNPN, CDR2 SVGIG (reference sequence). This CDR3 spans 14 amino acids. Trimming took off 0 bases at V and 1 base at J, with 9 bases between the two ends. CDR3: CAWSVGGNNYGYTF. The CDR3 nucleotides are TGTGCCTGGAGTGTCGGAGGAAATAACTATGGCTACACCTTC.

The chain links TRBV18 to TRBJ1-4; 9 nucleotides match TRBD1. The length of the CDR3 is 17 residues. Per germline, CDR1 KGHSH and CDR2 LQKENI. V lost 0 bases and J lost 7; bases outside the gene matches: 9. CDR3 sequence reads: CASSPPNRDRVGEKLFF. CDR3 DNA: TGTGCCAGCTCACCACCGAACCGGGACAGGGTGGGTGAAAAACTGTTTTTT.

This clone was observed a few times. The chain joins TRBV27 to TRBJ1-2; D is unresolved. Germline V gene sequence: CDR1 MNHEY, CDR2 SMNVEV (reference sequence). The CDR3 is 13 residues long. V was trimmed by 6 bases and J by 8 bases, leaving 16 bases between them. CDR3 region: CASSLQREVGYTF. The CDR3 DNA follows: TGTGCCAGCAGCCTACAGAGGGAGGTCGGCTACACCTTC.

This chain uses TRBV27 with TRBJ1-5; weak D call: TRBD1 (6 bases). Germline V gives CDR1 MNHEY, CDR2 SMNVEV (reference sequence). Trimming left V 1 base short and J 4 bases short, with 11 bases between. This CDR3 has 15 amino acids. CDR3 sequence: CASSLWAGDNQPQHF. The CDR3 DNA is TGTGCCAGCAGTTTATGGGCAGGGGATAATCAGCCCCAGCATTTT.

The chain has TRBV30 and TRBJ2-3, with 12 bases matching TRBD2. V lost 0 bases to trimming and J lost 5 bases; unmatched junction nucleotides: 9. The germline V gene has CDR1 GTSNPN and CDR2 SVGIG (reference sequence). The CDR3 has 17 residues. CDR3 sequence reads: CAWSVPLTSGSQDTQYF. DNA for the CDR3: TGTGCCTGGAGTGTTCCCTTGACTAGCGGGAGTCAAGATACGCAGTATTTT.

This chain uses TRBV2 with TRBJ1-5, with D maybe TRBD1 (6 bases). The CDR3 is 15 amino acids. V lost 5 bases to trimming and J lost 4 bases, with 15 bases between them. Germline V gene lookup returns CDR1 SNHLY and CDR2 FYNNEI. DNA for the CDR3: TGTGCCAGCAGTTTCCAGGGGCACCTAAATCAGCCCCAGCATTTT. It translates to CASSFQGHLNQPQHF.

J is TRBJ2-7 and V is TRBV7-9, with a tentative D call TRBD2 (6 bases). The CDR3 has 17 residues. The V end lost 1 base, the J end lost 2 bases, and 18 bases lay between the germline ends. Germline CDR1 and CDR2: SEHNR and FQNEAQ (reference sequence). The CDR3 here is CASSLGQSAGVTYEQYF. CDR3 in DNA: TGTGCCAGCAGCTTAGGACAGTCAGCGGGTGTAACCTACGAGCAGTACTTC. Using reference TRBV7-9 and TRBJ2-7 for the parts outside the CDR3, the full variable domain is DTGVSQNPRHKITKRGQNVTFRCDPISEHNRLYWYRQTLGQGPEFLTYFQNEAQLEKSRLLSDRFSAERPKGSFSTLEIQRTEQGDSAMYLCASSLGQSAGVTYEQYFGPGTRLTVT.